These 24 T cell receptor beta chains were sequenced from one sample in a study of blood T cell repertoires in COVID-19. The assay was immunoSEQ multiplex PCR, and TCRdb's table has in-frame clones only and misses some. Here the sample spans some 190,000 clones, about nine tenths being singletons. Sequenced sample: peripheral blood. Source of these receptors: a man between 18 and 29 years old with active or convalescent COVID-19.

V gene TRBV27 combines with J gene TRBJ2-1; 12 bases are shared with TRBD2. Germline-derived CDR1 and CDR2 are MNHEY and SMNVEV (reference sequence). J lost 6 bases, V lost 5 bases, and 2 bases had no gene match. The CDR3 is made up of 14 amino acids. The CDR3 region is CASSRLAGANEQFF. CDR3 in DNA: TGTGCCAGCAGTCGACTAGCGGGAGCCAATGAGCAGTTCTTC.

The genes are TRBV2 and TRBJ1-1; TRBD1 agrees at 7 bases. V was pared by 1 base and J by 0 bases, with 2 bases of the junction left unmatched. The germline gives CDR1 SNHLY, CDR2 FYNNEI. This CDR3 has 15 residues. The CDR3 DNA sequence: TGTGCCAGCAGTGAAGGACAGGGTCTGAACACTGAAGCTTTCTTT. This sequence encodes CASSEGQGLNTEAFF.

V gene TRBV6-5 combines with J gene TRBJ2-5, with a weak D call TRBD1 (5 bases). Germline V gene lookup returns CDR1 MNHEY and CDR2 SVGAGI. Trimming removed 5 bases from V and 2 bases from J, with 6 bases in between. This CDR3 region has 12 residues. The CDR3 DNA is TGTGCCAGCAGTCAGGGTCAAGAGACCCAGTACTTC. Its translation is CASSQGQETQYF.

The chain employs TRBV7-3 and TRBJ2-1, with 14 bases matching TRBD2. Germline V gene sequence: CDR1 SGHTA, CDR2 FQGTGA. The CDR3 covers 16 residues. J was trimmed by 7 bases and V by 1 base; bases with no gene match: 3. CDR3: CASSLRLAGGGNEQFF. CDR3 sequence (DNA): TGTGCCAGCAGCTTAAGACTAGCGGGAGGGGGGAATGAGCAGTTCTTC.

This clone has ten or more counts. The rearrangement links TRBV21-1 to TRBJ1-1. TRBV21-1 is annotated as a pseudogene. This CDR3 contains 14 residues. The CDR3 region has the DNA TGTGCCAGCAGCAAAGTTTCCGGGAACACTGAAGCTTTCTTT. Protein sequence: CASSKVSGNTEAFF.

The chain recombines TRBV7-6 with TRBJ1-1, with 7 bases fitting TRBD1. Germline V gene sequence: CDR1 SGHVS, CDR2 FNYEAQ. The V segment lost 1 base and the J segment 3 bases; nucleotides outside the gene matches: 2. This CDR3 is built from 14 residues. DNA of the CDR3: TGTGCCAGCAGCTTAGAGGGGGCTGACACTGAAGCTTTCTTT. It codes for CASSLEGADTEAFF.

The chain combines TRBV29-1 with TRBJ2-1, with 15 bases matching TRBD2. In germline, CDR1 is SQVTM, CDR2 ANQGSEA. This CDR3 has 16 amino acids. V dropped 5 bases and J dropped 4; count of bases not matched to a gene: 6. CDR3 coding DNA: TGCAGCGTTAGGGGACTAGCGGGAGGTGCGTACAATGAGCAGTTCTTC. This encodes CSVRGLAGGAYNEQFF.

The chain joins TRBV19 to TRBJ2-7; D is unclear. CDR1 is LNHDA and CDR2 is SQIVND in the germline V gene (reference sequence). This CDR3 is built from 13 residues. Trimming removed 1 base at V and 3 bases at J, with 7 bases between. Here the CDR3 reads CASSIVGSYEQYF. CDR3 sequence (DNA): TGTGCCAGTAGTATAGTTGGTAGCTACGAGCAGTACTTC.

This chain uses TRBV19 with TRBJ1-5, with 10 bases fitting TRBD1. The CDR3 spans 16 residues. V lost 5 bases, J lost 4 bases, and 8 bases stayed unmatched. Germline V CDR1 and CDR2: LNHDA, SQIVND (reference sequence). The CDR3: CASSRPPGQGNQPQHF. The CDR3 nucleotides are TGTGCCAGTAGTCGACCCCCGGGACAGGGGAATCAGCCCCAGCATTTT.

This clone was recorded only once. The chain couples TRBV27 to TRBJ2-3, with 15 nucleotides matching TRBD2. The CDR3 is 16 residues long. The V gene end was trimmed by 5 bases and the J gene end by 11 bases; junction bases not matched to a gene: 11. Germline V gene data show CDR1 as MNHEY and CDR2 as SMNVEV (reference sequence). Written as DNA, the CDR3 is TGTGCCAGCAGTCTGGGACTAGCGGGAGGTTGGGAGGGGCAGTATTTT. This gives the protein CASSLGLAGGWEGQYF.

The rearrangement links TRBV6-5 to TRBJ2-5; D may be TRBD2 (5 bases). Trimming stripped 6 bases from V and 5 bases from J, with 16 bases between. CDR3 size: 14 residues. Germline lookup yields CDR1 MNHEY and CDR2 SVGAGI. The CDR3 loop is CASSPLAGGETQYF. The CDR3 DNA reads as TGTGCCAGCAGCCCCTTGGCGGGTGGGGAGACCCAGTACTTC.

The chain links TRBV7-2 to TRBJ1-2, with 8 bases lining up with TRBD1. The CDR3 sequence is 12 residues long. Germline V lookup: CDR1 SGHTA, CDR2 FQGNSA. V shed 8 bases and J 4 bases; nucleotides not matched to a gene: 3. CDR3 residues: CASADRAYGYTF. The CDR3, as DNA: TGTGCCAGCGCGGACAGGGCCTATGGCTACACCTTC.

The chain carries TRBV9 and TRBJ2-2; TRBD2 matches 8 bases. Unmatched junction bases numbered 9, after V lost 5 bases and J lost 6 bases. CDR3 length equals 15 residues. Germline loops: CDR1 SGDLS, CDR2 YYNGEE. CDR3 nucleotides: TGTGCCAGCAGTTCGAGCGGGAGAAGATCCGGGGAGCTGTTTTTT. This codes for CASSSSGRRSGELFF.

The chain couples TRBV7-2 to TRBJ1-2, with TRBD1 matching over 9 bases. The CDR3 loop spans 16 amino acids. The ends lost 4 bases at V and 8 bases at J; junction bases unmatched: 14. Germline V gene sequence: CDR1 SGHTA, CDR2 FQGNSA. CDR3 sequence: CASSSSTGGGSSGYTF. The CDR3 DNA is TGTGCCAGCAGCTCTTCGACAGGGGGAGGCTCAAGCGGCTACACCTTC.

This chain's CDR3 is CASSLGLVYEQYF. In DNA, the CDR3 is TGTGCCAGCAGTTTAGGTCTTGTCTACGAGCAGTACTTC. V gene TRBV12-3 or TRBV12-4 combines with J gene TRBJ2-7; D not resolved. The length of the CDR3 is 13 residues. The V gene lost 1 base and the J gene lost 3 bases, with 7 bases spanning the gap.

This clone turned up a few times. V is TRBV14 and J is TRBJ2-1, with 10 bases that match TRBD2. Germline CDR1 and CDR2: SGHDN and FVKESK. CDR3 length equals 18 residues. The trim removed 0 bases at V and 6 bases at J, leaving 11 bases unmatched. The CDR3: CASSQDTLSSGRANEQFF. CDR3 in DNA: TGTGCCAGCAGCCAAGATACCCTTTCCAGCGGGAGGGCCAATGAGCAGTTCTTC.

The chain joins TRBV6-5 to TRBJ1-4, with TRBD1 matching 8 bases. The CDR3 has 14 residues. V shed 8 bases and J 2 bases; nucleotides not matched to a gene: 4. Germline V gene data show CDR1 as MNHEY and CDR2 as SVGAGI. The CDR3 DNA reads TGTGCCAGCGCCAGGACAGGGACTAATGAAAAACTGTTTTTT. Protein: CASARTGTNEKLFF.

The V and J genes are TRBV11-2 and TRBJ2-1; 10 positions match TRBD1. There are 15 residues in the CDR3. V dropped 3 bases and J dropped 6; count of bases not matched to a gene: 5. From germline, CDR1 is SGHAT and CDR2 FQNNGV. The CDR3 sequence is CASSFQDRGFNEQFF. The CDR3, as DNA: TGTGCCAGCAGCTTTCAGGACAGGGGGTTCAATGAGCAGTTCTTC.

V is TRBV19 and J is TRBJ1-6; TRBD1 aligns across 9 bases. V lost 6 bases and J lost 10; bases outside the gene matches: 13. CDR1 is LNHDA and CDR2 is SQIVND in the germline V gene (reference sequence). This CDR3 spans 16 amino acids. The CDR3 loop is CASSVPGQGKSSPLHF. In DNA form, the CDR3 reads TGTGCCAGTAGCGTCCCGGGACAGGGTAAGAGCTCACCCCTCCACTTT.

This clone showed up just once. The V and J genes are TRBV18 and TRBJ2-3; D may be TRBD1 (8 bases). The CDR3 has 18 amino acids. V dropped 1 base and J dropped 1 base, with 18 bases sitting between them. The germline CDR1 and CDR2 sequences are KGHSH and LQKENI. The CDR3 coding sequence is TGTGCCAGCTCACCACTTGGACAGGGAACTAGCGGCACAGATACGCAGTATTTT. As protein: CASSPLGQGTSGTDTQYF. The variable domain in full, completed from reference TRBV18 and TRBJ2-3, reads NAGVMQNPRHLVRRRGQEARLRCSPMKGHSHVYWYRQLPEEGLKFMVYLQKENIIDESGMPKERFSAEFPKEGPSILRIQQVVRGDSAAYFCASSPLGQGTSGTDTQYFGPGTRLTVL.

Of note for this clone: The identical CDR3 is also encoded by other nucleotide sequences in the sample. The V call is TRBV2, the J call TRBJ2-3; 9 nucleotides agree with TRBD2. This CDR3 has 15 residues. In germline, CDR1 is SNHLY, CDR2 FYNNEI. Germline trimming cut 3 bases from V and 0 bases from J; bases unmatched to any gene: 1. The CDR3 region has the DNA TGTGCCAGCAGTGATAGCGGGAGTAGCACAGATACGCAGTATTTT. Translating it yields CASSDSGSSTDTQYF.

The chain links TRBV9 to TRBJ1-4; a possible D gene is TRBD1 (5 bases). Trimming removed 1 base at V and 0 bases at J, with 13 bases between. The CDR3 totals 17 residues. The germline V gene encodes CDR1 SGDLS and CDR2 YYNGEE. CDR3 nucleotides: TGTGCCAGCAGCGTATCCCCCCAGGGAACAACTAATGAAAAACTGTTTTTT. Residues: CASSVSPQGTTNEKLFF.

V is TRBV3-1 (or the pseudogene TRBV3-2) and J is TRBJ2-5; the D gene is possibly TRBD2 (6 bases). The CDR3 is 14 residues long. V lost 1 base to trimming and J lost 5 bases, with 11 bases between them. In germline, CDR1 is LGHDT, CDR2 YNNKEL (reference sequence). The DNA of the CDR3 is TGTGCCAGCAGCCAAGGCGGGGTCGGGGAGACCCAGTACTTC. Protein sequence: CASSQGGVGETQYF.

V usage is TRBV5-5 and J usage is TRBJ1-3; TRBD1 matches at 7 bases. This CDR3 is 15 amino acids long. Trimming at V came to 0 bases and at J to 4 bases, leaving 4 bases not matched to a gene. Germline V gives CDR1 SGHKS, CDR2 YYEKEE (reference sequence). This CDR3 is CASSLEGAGGNTIYF. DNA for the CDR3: TGTGCCAGCAGCTTGGAGGGGGCTGGGGGAAACACCATATATTTT.